This passage covers 10 T cell receptor beta chains from one sample sequenced in a study of blood T cell repertoires in COVID-19. Libraries were prepared by immunoSEQ multiplex PCR; TCRdb keeps only in-frame clonotypes and omits some of them. The sample carries 150,000 or so clones, around 82% recorded once. The sequencing sample was made of PBMCs or T cells enriched from blood (not recorded which). Every receptor here comes from a man aged 40-49 years who had recovered from COVID-19.

The chain couples TRBV9 to TRBJ2-1, with TRBD1 as a possible D gene (5 bases). The CDR3 totals 16 residues. The germline V gene has CDR1 SGDLS and CDR2 YYNGEE. The ends were cut back, 4 bases at V and 0 bases at J, with 14 bases in the middle. The CDR3 nucleotides read TGTGCCAGCAGCCGCCCAACAGGAAACTCCTACAATGAGCAGTTCTTC. This translates into CASSRPTGNSYNEQFF. The complete variable domain, with remaining parts taken from reference TRBV9 and TRBJ2-1, reads DSGVTQTPKHLITATGQRVTLRCSPRSGDLSVYWYQQSLDQGLQFLIQYYNGEERAKGNILERFSAQQFPDLHSELNLSSLELGDSALYFCASSRPTGNSYNEQFFGPGTRLTVL.

The genes are TRBV6-5 and TRBJ1-1, with D possibly being TRBD1 (5 bases). V was shortened by 4 bases and J by 4 bases, with 10 bases between the two germline ends. The CDR3 is made up of 13 amino acids. CDR1 and CDR2 from the germline V gene are MNHEY and SVGAGI. In nucleotides, the CDR3 is TGTGCCAGCAGTTTTCAGGGCGGCACTGAAGCTTTCTTT. Translation: CASSFQGGTEAFF.

The V call is TRBV5-1, the J call TRBJ2-5; tentatively, D is TRBD1 (5 bases). The CDR3 covers 13 residues. The V end was cut by 2 bases, the J end by 3 bases, with 8 bases between. The germline CDR1 and CDR2 sequences are SGHRS and YFSETQ. The CDR3 sequence is CASSFLGEETQYF. For the CDR3, the DNA is TGCGCCAGCAGCTTTTTAGGGGAAGAGACCCAGTACTTC.

In its sample, this clone was seen a few times. The chain is built from TRBV2 and TRBJ2-3; TRBD2 matches at 14 bases. This CDR3 has 18 amino acids. Germline trimming cut 4 bases from V and 0 bases from J; bases unmatched to any gene: 6. The germline CDR1 and CDR2 sequences are SNHLY and FYNNEI. The DNA for the CDR3 is TGTGCCAGCAGTGGACTAGCGGGGGGGCGAATAAGCACAGATACGCAGTATTTT. The encoded protein is CASSGLAGGRISTDTQYF.

The chain joins TRBV19 to TRBJ2-4; D is possibly TRBD2 (6 bases). The CDR3 contains 18 residues. In germline, CDR1 is LNHDA, CDR2 SQIVND (reference sequence). V lost 0 bases and J 3 bases, leaving 18 bases between the germline ends. The CDR3 is CASSIDAAGHIGKNIQYF. In nucleotides, the CDR3 is TGTGCCAGTAGTATAGATGCAGCGGGCCACATTGGCAAAAACATTCAGTACTTC.

The genes are TRBV10-3 and TRBJ2-7, with D possibly being TRBD1 (6 bases). V was shortened by 8 bases and J by 6 bases, with 20 bases between the two germline ends. CDR3 length equals 14 residues. The germline V gene has CDR1 ENHRY and CDR2 SYGVKD. The DNA of the CDR3 is TGTGCCATCGCCCAACAGGGTGAAAGGGTCGAGCAGTACGTC. It specifies CAIAQQGERVEQYV.

V gene TRBV29-1 combines with J gene TRBJ2-2; weak D call: TRBD1 (5 bases). Germline V lookup: CDR1 SQVTM, CDR2 ANQGSEA. The CDR3 totals 16 residues. V was trimmed by 6 bases and J by 4 bases, leaving 21 bases between them. CDR3: CSVRRQGNLATGELFF. The CDR3 region has the DNA TGCAGCGTCCGCCGGCAGGGCAATCTTGCCACCGGGGAGCTGTTTTTT.

This chain links TRBV11-2 with TRBJ2-5; D is unresolved. The germline V and J ends were trimmed by 0 bases and 5 bases, with 13 bases remaining between them. Germline assignment: CDR1 SGHAT and CDR2 FQNNGV. This CDR3 is built from 15 residues. For the CDR3, the DNA is TGTGCCAGCAGCTTAGATGCTCTCGAGAGGGAGACCCAGTACTTC. Translation: CASSLDALERETQYF. The full variable domain, rest sourced from reference TRBV11-2 and TRBJ2-5, is EAGVAQSPRYKIIEKRQSVAFWCNPISGHATLYWYQQILGQGPKLLIQFQNNGVVDDSQLPKDRFSAERLKGVDSTLKIQPAKLEDSAVYLCASSLDALERETQYFGPGTRLLVL.

In DNA, the CDR3 is TGTGCCAGCAGCCCGGTCCGAAGAACAGAGACCCACAATGAGCAGTTCTTC. It yields the protein CASSPVRRTETHNEQFF. This chain links TRBV7-6 with TRBJ2-1; D is unresolved. Trimming stripped 5 bases from V and 5 bases from J, with 22 bases between. Germline V gene lookup returns CDR1 SGHVS and CDR2 FNYEAQ. This CDR3 has 17 amino acids.

The V gene is TRBV5-1, the J gene TRBJ2-3, with 8 bases identical to TRBD2. This CDR3 has 15 amino acids. CDR1 is SGHRS, CDR2 YFSETQ, per germline. With V trimmed by 2 bases and J by 6 bases, 8 bases remained unmatched. CDR3 nucleotide sequence: TGCGCCAGCAGCTTAGGACTAGCTCCCCGGGATACGCAGTATTTT. Amino acids: CASSLGLAPRDTQYF.